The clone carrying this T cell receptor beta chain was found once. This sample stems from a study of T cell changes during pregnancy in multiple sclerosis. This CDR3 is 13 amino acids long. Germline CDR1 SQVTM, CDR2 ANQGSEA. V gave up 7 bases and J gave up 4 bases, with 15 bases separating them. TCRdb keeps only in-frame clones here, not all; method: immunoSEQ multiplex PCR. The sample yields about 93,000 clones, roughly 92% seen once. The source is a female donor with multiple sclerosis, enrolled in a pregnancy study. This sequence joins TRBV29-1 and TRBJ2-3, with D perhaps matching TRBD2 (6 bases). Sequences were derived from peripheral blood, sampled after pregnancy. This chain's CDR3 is CSGKRLGADTQYF. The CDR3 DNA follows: TGCAGCGGGAAAAGACTAGGAGCAGATACGCAGTATTTT.